Below, 14 T cell receptor beta chains from the same sample are listed, as sequenced in a study of T cells in Graves' hyperthyroidism and ophthalmopathy (dated by TCRdb to between 2017 and 2020). Receptor libraries were prepared by multiplex PCR. Instrument used: Illumina HiSeq 2000. The TCR beta CDR3 regions were amplified from RNA transcripts. For the first round of RT-PCR on the TCR CDR3, the HTBI primer set was used together with the Qiagen OneStep RT-PCR kit. TCRdb applied fastp at Q25 and MiXCR to the public reads, then kept only in-frame beta chains. CDR3 protein duplicates are merged, each entry listing the most common genes and DNA. The table for this sample lists under 550,000 distinct CDR3 sequences; around 15% of them were counted only once. Jointly, the top ten make up around 5.3% of the sample. Sequencing was done on a sample of blood. The receptors stem from a woman aged 18 to 35 with Graves' hyperthyroidism.

This clonotype was seen many times. The chain employs TRBV28 and TRBJ2-2; D remains ambiguous. V lost 2 bases to trimming and J lost 4 bases, with 5 bases between them. This CDR3 region has 13 residues. The germline gives CDR1 MDHEN, CDR2 SYDVKM. CDR3 sequence (DNA): TGTGCCAGCAGTTTAACACCCACCGGGGAGCTGTTTTTT. It translates to CASSLTPTGELFF.

This clonotype was observed a few times. This chain uses TRBV4-2 with TRBJ1-5; 8 nucleotides line up with TRBD1. The germline CDR1 and CDR2 sequences are LGHNA and YNFKEQ. V lost 0 bases to trimming and J lost 6 bases; unmatched junction nucleotides: 4. This CDR3 contains 15 residues. The CDR3 here is CASSQDLTGAQPQHF. CDR3 sequence (DNA): TGTGCCAGCAGCCAAGATTTGACAGGGGCTCAGCCCCAGCATTTT.

This clonotype was seen a few times. It may be a read error: a sequence one base away is much more abundant. This chain uses TRBV11-2 with TRBJ2-1; D uncertain. Germline V gene lookup returns CDR1 SGHAT and CDR2 FQNNGV. The CDR3 loop spans 16 amino acids. CDR3 DNA: TGTGCCAGCAGCTTATCCCTCCAGCCAATCTACAATAAGCAGTTCTTC. It encodes CASSLSLQPIYNKQFF.

This clonotype occurred many times. V usage is TRBV12-3 or TRBV12-4 and J usage is TRBJ1-1; tentative D call: TRBD1 (6 bases). CDR3 length equals 15 residues. The V and J ends lost 6 bases and 0 bases respectively, with 14 bases between them. The CDR3 region is CASSPDRRMNTEAFF. The DNA of the CDR3 is TGTGCCAGCAGCCCCGACAGGCGCATGAACACTGAAGCTTTCTTT.

The rearrangement uses TRBV11-2 and TRBJ2-2; D ambiguous. Between the trimmed V and J ends, which lost 5 bases and 6 bases, there was a span of 7 bases. The CDR3 totals 12 residues. Per germline, CDR1 SGHAT and CDR2 FQNNGV. The CDR3 nucleotides are TGTGCCAGCAGCGTCGAAGCCGGGGAGCTGTTTTTT. It specifies CASSVEAGELFF.

V and J are TRBV29-1 and TRBJ2-7; D ambiguous. This CDR3 has 13 residues. From germline, CDR1 is SQVTM and CDR2 ANQGSEA. The V and J ends lost 2 bases and 6 bases respectively, with 14 bases between them. CDR3 sequence (DNA): TGCAGCGTTGAAACGTCTAGGTGGGGCGAGCAGTACTTC. It is translated as CSVETSRWGEQYF.

The chain uses TRBV7-2 and TRBJ2-3, with 7 positions matching TRBD1. V was clipped by 7 bases and J by 6 bases; unmatched bases: 4. Germline CDR1 and CDR2: SGHTA and FQGNSA. The CDR3 totals 12 residues. The CDR3 DNA sequence: TGTGCCAGCAATAGGGGGCAGGATACGCAGTATTTT. This gives the protein CASNRGQDTQYF.

This clonotype was recorded at least ten times. The chain employs TRBV18 and TRBJ1-2; D unclear. The CDR3 has 14 amino acids. CDR1 is KGHSH and CDR2 is LQKENI in the germline V gene. V was shortened by 5 bases and J by 2 bases, with 12 bases between the two germline ends. DNA of the CDR3: TGTGCCAGCTCAACGAATCCGGGAAACTATGGCTACACCTTC. Its protein is CASSTNPGNYGYTF. Supplemented by reference TRBV18 and TRBJ1-2, the full variable domain reads NAGVMQNPRHLVRRRGQEARLRCSPMKGHSHVYWYRQLPEEGLKFMVYLQKENIIDESGMPKERFSAEFPKEGPSILRIQQVVRGDSAAYFCASSTNPGNYGYTFGSGTRLTVV.

There are many counts of this clonotype. The rearrangement joins TRBV28 to TRBJ2-2, with TRBD1 identical over 8 bases. Trimming at V came to 4 bases and at J to 5 bases, leaving 6 bases not matched to a gene. There are 15 residues in the CDR3. Looked up from germline, CDR1 is MDHEN and CDR2 is SYDVKM. In DNA, the CDR3 is TGTGCCAGCAGTTCGGGACAGGTTACAACCGGGGAGCTGTTTTTT. It codes for CASSSGQVTTGELFF. Full variable domain (rest looked up from reference TRBV28 and TRBJ2-2): DVKVTQSSRYLVKRTGEKVFLECVQDMDHENMFWYRQDPGLGLRLIYFSYDVKMKEKGDIPEGYSVSREKKERFSLILESASTNQTSMYLCASSSGQVTTGELFFGEGSRLTVL.

CDR3 loop: CASSYFLAGTDTQYF. The CDR3 bases are TGTGCCAGCAGTTACTTCCTAGCGGGGACAGATACGCAGTATTTT. This chain joins TRBV6-2 or TRBV6-3 and TRBJ2-3; 9 nucleotides agree with TRBD2. CDR1 MNHEY and CDR2 SVGEGT come from the germline V gene. The CDR3 is 15 amino acids. V lost 1 base to trimming and J lost 3 bases; unmatched junction nucleotides: 2.

This clonotype was picked up a small number of times. This sequence joins TRBV20-1 and TRBJ2-1; D uncertain. Germline V gene data show CDR1 as DFQATT and CDR2 as SNEGSKA (reference sequence). V lost 6 bases and J 6 bases, leaving 15 bases between the germline ends. The CDR3 runs to 13 residues. The DNA for the CDR3 is TGCAGTGCGGACCGAAGGTGGGGCAATGAGCAGTTCTTC. Translated, it gives CSADRRWGNEQFF.

A few counts support this clonotype. The chain recombines TRBV4-3 with TRBJ2-1; D gene unclear. Looked up from germline, CDR1 is LGHNA and CDR2 is YSLEER. The CDR3 spans 14 residues. Trimming pared 0 bases from V and 6 bases from J, leaving 9 bases between. Here the CDR3 DNA reads TGCGCCAGCAGCCAAGAATTCGGTTTCAATGAGCAGTTCTTC. Translating gives CASSQEFGFNEQFF.

This clonotype was picked up a small number of times. Given a much more abundant clone one base away, this may be a read error. The chain links TRBV28 to TRBJ2-1; 7 positions match TRBD2. The CDR3 totals 16 residues. In germline, CDR1 is MDHEN, CDR2 SYDVKM. Losses at the gene ends were 5 bases for V and 2 bases for J; bases not matched to a gene: 9. In DNA form, the CDR3 reads TGTGCCAGCAGTCCATCGGTAGCGGGCCCCTACAATGAGCAGTTCTTC. Amino acid sequence: CASSPSVAGPYNEQFF.

This clonotype was seen only a few times. The chain recombines TRBV20-1 with TRBJ1-1; D is undetermined. The length of the CDR3 is 15 residues. Germline lookup yields CDR1 DFQATT and CDR2 SNEGSKA (reference sequence). V was clipped by 6 bases and J by 2 bases, with 19 bases between them. In DNA form, the CDR3 reads TGCAGTGCCAATCCCCCCGGACTGACTAACACTGAAGCTTTCTTT. The encoded protein is CSANPPGLTNTEAFF.